This T cell receptor (beta chain) was sequenced during a study of T cell responses to AZD1222 COVID-19 vaccine (dated by TCRdb to the early 2020s). With regard to the full study: Because spike-specific TCR depth and breadth did not differ between the two schedules, AZD1222 recipients who got a second dose at roughly 4 weeks were pooled with those who got a second dose at roughly 12 weeks. Trial participants were enrolled by age into subgroups of 18-55, 56-69 and 70-plus years, and about 150, 27 and 61 TCR-sequenced participants, respectively, were included in these subgroups. A total of approximately 240 trial participants underwent TCR sequencing, of whom 207 received two doses of AZD1222 and about 25 received two doses of the MenACWY control vaccine. The investigation overall reported the following: The vaccine-associated CD4 TCRs covered the entire spike protein, and the dominant responses fell in regions 160-218 and 743-854. Conclusions about previously exposed vaccinees are limited because only a handful of AZD1222 recipients were SARS-CoV-2 seropositive at baseline. After two AZD1222 doses, spike-specific TCR breadth and depth were significantly higher than at day 0 and than in MenACWY recipients. Because no day 14 peak-response samples were available, repertoires were characterized only after the peak T cell response. The 56-69-year group was small, and its depth increase did not reach significance, likely because of low power. Nearly half of unique spike-specific TCRs reportedly recognized epitopes outside regions mutated in the B.1.351 and B.1.1.7 variants. Most participants were white British and females outnumbered males, and the authors suggested that clonal diversity may have been underestimated.

Compared with germline, V lacks 3 bases and J lacks 6 bases; bases without a gene match: 3. Reading from cysteine to phenylalanine, the CDR3 counts 14 amino acids. Solely the CDR3 DNA is kept, with 42 bases framed from the first base. The germline V gene (reference sequence) yields SGHKS for CDR1 and YYEKEE for CDR2. The CDR3 regions of human TCRbeta chains were analyzed by immunosequencing. In the authors' own workflow: Repertoire TCRs were checked for matches against a reference library of SARS-CoV-2-specific TCRs that had been generated using the MIRA antigen-specificity platform. Breadth was defined as the fraction of unique TCRs that were SARS-CoV-2-associated. Depth was defined as the fraction of total T cells that were SARS-CoV-2-associated. Using the MIRA data, each spike-specific TCR was mapped to the spike region that the TCR reacts to and placed in a CD4 or CD8 class. Log10-transformed breadth and depth values were compared by one-way ANOVA with Sidak's multiple comparisons tests. TCRdb's version of the immuneACCESS table is confined to in-frame rearrangements and falls short of the full clone set. An unresolved V gene accounts for under half of the shortfall where checked; the remainder is of unknown origin. V, J and clone size are those of that table, while D and trimming were read from the DNA. Recorded for this sample are approximately 110,000 clones; more than 75% of them occurred a single time. The ten largest make up around a tenth of the sample.

As for this clone: Its antigen target is currently unknown. Base quality data are lacking; no much larger clone is found one base away.

The sample's time point, from its label and the paper: baseline before first vaccination. The vaccinee samples were drawn from two UK trials, COV001 and COV002, one of which was a single-blind randomized controlled phase 2/3 trial testing AZD1222 (ChAdOx1 nCoV-19) in healthy adults. Trial participant PBMC samples were collected at day 0 and day 28 after the second dose for TCRbeta chain sequencing. The chain is encoded by TRBV5-5 joined to TRBJ1-6; TRBD1 matches 7 bases in the middle. The receptor's source is an adult in good health. Specimen: peripheral blood, collected on day 0 of AZD1222 vaccination. The CDR3 has the sequence CASSSGTVNSPLHF. The DNA sequence follows: TGTGCCAGCAGCTCCGGGACAGTTAATTCACCCCTCCACTTT.